The rows below give T cell receptor beta chains drawn from one sample of a study of vaccination and CD4 T cells after COVID-19. These receptors lack a known antigen. TCRdb re-derived calls from the PCR reads in MiXCR, one entry per CDR3 protein. The table includes about 25,000 distinct CDR3 sequences, 58% detected once. The specimen was CD4+ T cells from blood, cultured in vitro. The receptor source for this set is a human donor who had recovered from COVID-19. Both conserved end residues are part of each CDR3. Fields, in order: clone size, J gene, V gene, D gene, CDR3 protein, CDR3 DNA. The D gene is left open where the match is weak. The size entry is marked missing in some rows and otherwise reads once, few, many or a size class.

clone size: .
J gene: TRBJ1-1
V gene: TRBV20-1
D gene: .
CDR3 protein: CSASPRGLSVTEAFF
CDR3 DNA: TGCAGTGCTAGCCCCCGAGGACTATCGGTCACTGAAGCTTTCTTT

clone size: .
J gene: TRBJ1-3
V gene: TRBV6-1
D gene: .
CDR3 protein: CASSEGGDANTIYF
CDR3 DNA: TGTGCCAGCAGTGAAGGAGGAGATGCAAACACCATATATTTT

clone size: .
J gene: TRBJ2-3
V gene: TRBV7-2
D gene: .
CDR3 protein: CASSSRPDRSPDTQYF
CDR3 DNA: TGTGCCAGCAGCTCTAGGCCCGACAGGTCTCCAGATACGCAGTATTTT

clone size: .
J gene: TRBJ2-7
V gene: TRBV6-1
D gene: TRBD2
CDR3 protein: CASTSSGGTEQYF
CDR3 DNA: TGTGCCAGCACCTCGAGCGGGGGTACCGAGCAGTACTTC

clone size: .
J gene: TRBJ1-3
V gene: TRBV11-3
D gene: .
CDR3 protein: CASSLDLSRVAGNTIYF
CDR3 DNA: TGTGCCAGCAGCTTAGATCTAAGCCGCGTTGCTGGAAACACCATATATTTT

clone size: .
J gene: TRBJ2-3
V gene: TRBV7-2
D gene: .
CDR3 protein: CASSLIGSTDTQYF
CDR3 DNA: TGTGCCAGCAGCTTAATCGGGAGCACAGATACGCAGTATTTT

clone size: .
J gene: TRBJ1-2
V gene: TRBV7-2
D gene: .
CDR3 protein: CASSLVPEANYGYTF
CDR3 DNA: TGTGCCAGCAGCTTAGTGCCAGAAGCTAACTATGGCTACACCTTC

clone size: once
J gene: TRBJ1-4
V gene: TRBV7-6
D gene: .
CDR3 protein: CASSPNRRAEGEKLFF
CDR3 DNA: TGTGCCAGCAGCCCCAACCGGCGGGCGGAGGGAGAAAAACTGTTTTTT

clone size: .
J gene: TRBJ2-7
V gene: TRBV7-2
D gene: .
CDR3 protein: CASSLEAGQYEQYF
CDR3 DNA: TGTGCCAGCAGCTTAGAGGCGGGTCAGTACGAGCAGTACTTC

clone size: few
J gene: TRBJ2-5
V gene: TRBV6-2/TRBV6-3
D gene: .
CDR3 protein: CASSYSNSQETQYF
CDR3 DNA: TGTGCCAGCAGTTACTCGAACAGCCAAGAGACCCAGTACTTC

clone size: once
J gene: TRBJ2-1
V gene: TRBV6-1
D gene: TRBD2
CDR3 protein: CASSRSSGREQFF
CDR3 DNA: TGTGCCAGCAGTAGGTCTAGCGGGAGGGAGCAGTTCTTC

clone size: few
J gene: TRBJ1-5
V gene: TRBV6-1
D gene: .
CDR3 protein: CASSGTEFQPQHF
CDR3 DNA: TGTGCCAGCAGTGGCACGGAGTTTCAGCCCCAGCATTTT

clone size: few
J gene: TRBJ2-7
V gene: TRBV5-8
D gene: TRBD1
CDR3 protein: CASSLTDRDSYEQYF
CDR3 DNA: TGTGCCAGCAGCCTAACGGACAGGGACTCCTACGAGCAGTACTTC

clone size: .
J gene: TRBJ2-7
V gene: TRBV20-1
D gene: .
CDR3 protein: CSARREHEQYF
CDR3 DNA: TGCAGTGCTAGGAGGGAGCACGAGCAGTACTTC

clone size: few
J gene: TRBJ1-1
V gene: TRBV2
D gene: .
CDR3 protein: CASSGSRGGFEAFF
CDR3 DNA: TGTGCCAGCAGTGGTTCCAGGGGCGGGTTTGAAGCTTTCTTT

clone size: .
J gene: TRBJ2-1
V gene: TRBV7-3
D gene: TRBD1
CDR3 protein: CASSLDRTSYNEQFF
CDR3 DNA: TGTGCCAGCAGCCTGGACAGGACCTCCTACAATGAGCAGTTCTTC

clone size: .
J gene: TRBJ1-1
V gene: TRBV29-1
D gene: .
CDR3 protein: CSVFRDLGTEAFF
CDR3 DNA: TGCAGCGTGTTCCGGGACTTGGGCACTGAAGCTTTCTTT

clone size: .
J gene: TRBJ2-5
V gene: TRBV24-1
D gene: TRBD2
CDR3 protein: CATSDLGARGSGETQYF
CDR3 DNA: TGTGCCACCAGTGATTTAGGAGCGCGCGGGAGCGGTGAGACCCAGTACTTC

clone size: once
J gene: TRBJ2-5
V gene: TRBV11-3
D gene: .
CDR3 protein: CASSLRRAVVQETQYF
CDR3 DNA: TGTGCCAGCAGCTTACGGCGGGCTGTCGTACAAGAGACCCAGTACTTC

clone size: .
J gene: TRBJ2-5
V gene: TRBV7-9
D gene: .
CDR3 protein: CASSSGRGQETQYF
CDR3 DNA: TGTGCCAGCAGCTCGGGCAGGGGACAAGAGACCCAGTACTTC

clone size: .
J gene: TRBJ1-5
V gene: TRBV4-1
D gene: .
CDR3 protein: CASSQGTDSNQPQHF
CDR3 DNA: TGCGCCAGCAGCCAAGGGACTGATAGCAATCAGCCCCAGCATTTT

clone size: .
J gene: TRBJ2-5
V gene: TRBV7-7
D gene: TRBD2
CDR3 protein: CASSLAGRPGGETQYF
CDR3 DNA: TGTGCTAGCAGCTTAGCGGGACGCCCAGGCGGTGAGACCCAGTACTTC

clone size: .
J gene: TRBJ2-2
V gene: TRBV2
D gene: TRBD1
CDR3 protein: CASRKSTGEYGELFF
CDR3 DNA: TGTGCCAGCAGGAAGTCGACAGGGGAGTATGGGGAGCTGTTTTTT

clone size: once
J gene: TRBJ2-3
V gene: TRBV7-3
D gene: TRBD1
CDR3 protein: CASSLTGTGITDTQYF
CDR3 DNA: TGTGCCAGCAGCTTAACAGGGACAGGGATCACAGATACGCAGTATTTT

clone size: .
J gene: TRBJ2-2
V gene: TRBV2
D gene: .
CDR3 protein: CASRETGTNTGELFF
CDR3 DNA: TGTGCCAGCAGGGAAACAGGGACGAACACCGGGGAGCTGTTTTTT

clone size: .
J gene: TRBJ2-2
V gene: TRBV2
D gene: TRBD2
CDR3 protein: CASSGEGSGELFF
CDR3 DNA: TGTGCCAGCAGTGGGGAGGGATCCGGGGAGCTGTTTTTT

clone size: .
J gene: TRBJ2-1
V gene: TRBV15
D gene: TRBD2
CDR3 protein: CATSRDLPGGPYNEQFF
CDR3 DNA: TGTGCCACCAGCAGAGATCTTCCGGGGGGGCCCTACAATGAGCAGTTCTTC

clone size: .
J gene: TRBJ1-2
V gene: TRBV6-1
D gene: .
CDR3 protein: CASSTTGASNYGYTF
CDR3 DNA: TGTGCCAGCAGCACCACGGGGGCCTCTAACTATGGCTACACCTTC

clone size: .
J gene: TRBJ2-1
V gene: TRBV6-2/TRBV6-3
D gene: TRBD2
CDR3 protein: CASRDLAGGVHNEQFF
CDR3 DNA: TGTGCCAGCAGGGACCTTGCGGGAGGGGTCCACAATGAGCAGTTCTTC

clone size: few
J gene: TRBJ2-1
V gene: TRBV6-2/TRBV6-3
D gene: TRBD2
CDR3 protein: CASSYVGTSGGKFF
CDR3 DNA: TGTGCCAGCAGTTACGTGGGTACTAGCGGTGGAAAGTTCTTC

clone size: .
J gene: TRBJ2-7
V gene: TRBV14
D gene: TRBD2
CDR3 protein: CASSRSSGRASEQYF
CDR3 DNA: TGTGCCAGCAGCCGGTCTAGCGGGAGGGCATCCGAGCAGTACTTC

clone size: .
J gene: TRBJ1-5
V gene: TRBV2
D gene: .
CDR3 protein: CASSGGGNQPQHF
CDR3 DNA: TGTGCCAGCAGTGGGGGTGGCAATCAGCCCCAGCATTTT

clone size: .
J gene: TRBJ2-7
V gene: TRBV18
D gene: TRBD1
CDR3 protein: CASSPTFRDRAVDEQYF
CDR3 DNA: TGTGCCAGCTCACCTACCTTCCGGGACAGGGCTGTCGACGAGCAGTACTTC

clone size: few
J gene: TRBJ2-1
V gene: TRBV6-1
D gene: TRBD2
CDR3 protein: CASSEAPAGGSQFF
CDR3 DNA: TGTGCCAGCAGTGAAGCCCCAGCGGGAGGTTCGCAGTTCTTC

clone size: .
J gene: TRBJ2-7
V gene: TRBV6-7
D gene: .
CDR3 protein: CASSYYRIHSYEQYF
CDR3 DNA: TGTGCCAGCAGTTACTACAGGATCCACTCCTACGAGCAGTACTTC

clone size: .
J gene: TRBJ1-2
V gene: TRBV7-3
D gene: .
CDR3 protein: CASSLMTGAYGYTF
CDR3 DNA: TGTGCCAGCAGCTTAATGACAGGTGCGTATGGCTACACCTTC

clone size: .
J gene: TRBJ2-3
V gene: TRBV6-1
D gene: TRBD2
CDR3 protein: CASSLRTSGGTDTQYF
CDR3 DNA: TGTGCCAGCAGTCTCCGGACTAGCGGAGGGACAGATACGCAGTATTTT

clone size: .
J gene: TRBJ1-2
V gene: TRBV7-2
D gene: .
CDR3 protein: CASSLVGVGHGYTF
CDR3 DNA: TGTGCCAGCAGCTTAGTTGGGGTTGGGCATGGCTACACCTTC

clone size: .
J gene: TRBJ1-5
V gene: TRBV6-1
D gene: .
CDR3 protein: CASSPQTSNQPQHF
CDR3 DNA: TGTGCCAGCAGTCCCCAGACTAGCAATCAGCCCCAGCATTTT

clone size: .
J gene: TRBJ2-3
V gene: TRBV4-3
D gene: TRBD1
CDR3 protein: CASSQDRTGTDTQYF
CDR3 DNA: TGCGCCAGCAGCCAAGATAGGACAGGGACGGATACGCAGTATTTT

clone size: few
J gene: TRBJ1-6
V gene: TRBV27
D gene: .
CDR3 protein: CASRAGATLLHF
CDR3 DNA: TGTGCCAGCAGGGCTGGTGCGACCCTCCTCCACTTT

clone size: .
J gene: TRBJ1-2
V gene: TRBV5-1
D gene: .
CDR3 protein: CASSLGRSPGGYTF
CDR3 DNA: TGCGCCAGCAGCTTGGGACGTTCACCGGGGGGCTACACCTTC

clone size: few
J gene: TRBJ1-3
V gene: TRBV7-2
D gene: TRBD1
CDR3 protein: CASSLAGQGAGNTIYF
CDR3 DNA: TGTGCCAGCAGCTTAGCGGGACAGGGGGCTGGAAACACCATATATTTT

clone size: .
J gene: TRBJ2-3
V gene: TRBV6-5
D gene: .
CDR3 protein: CASSYSRVDTQYF
CDR3 DNA: TGTGCCAGCAGTTACAGCAGGGTAGATACGCAGTATTTT

clone size: few
J gene: TRBJ2-7
V gene: TRBV7-9
D gene: .
CDR3 protein: CASSLSPRGISEQYF
CDR3 DNA: TGTGCCAGCAGCTTATCCCCCAGGGGAATCAGCGAGCAGTACTTC

clone size: .
J gene: TRBJ2-1
V gene: TRBV7-9
D gene: .
CDR3 protein: CASSFQGPSDNEQFF
CDR3 DNA: TGTGCCAGCAGCTTCCAGGGTCCTAGCGACAATGAGCAGTTCTTC

clone size: .
J gene: TRBJ1-5
V gene: TRBV12-3/TRBV12-4
D gene: TRBD1
CDR3 protein: CASSPGRGPRHF
CDR3 DNA: TGTGCCAGCAGCCCAGGCAGGGGGCCACGACATTTT

clone size: .
J gene: TRBJ1-5
V gene: TRBV6-2/TRBV6-3
D gene: .
CDR3 protein: CASREGGKGQPQHF
CDR3 DNA: TGTGCCAGCAGAGAGGGGGGAAAGGGGCAGCCCCAGCATTTT

clone size: .
J gene: TRBJ2-7
V gene: TRBV20-1
D gene: .
CDR3 protein: CSARDASSYEQYF
CDR3 DNA: TGCAGTGCTAGAGATGCTAGCTCCTACGAGCAGTACTTC

clone size: .
J gene: TRBJ2-1
V gene: TRBV27
D gene: TRBD2
CDR3 protein: CASSSWTSGRANEQFF
CDR3 DNA: TGTGCCAGCAGTTCCTGGACTAGCGGGAGGGCCAATGAGCAGTTCTTC

clone size: .
J gene: TRBJ1-5
V gene: TRBV7-8
D gene: .
CDR3 protein: CASSLGNWGPNQPQHF
CDR3 DNA: TGTGCCAGCAGCTTAGGCAACTGGGGCCCAAATCAGCCCCAGCATTTT

clone size: .
J gene: TRBJ1-2
V gene: TRBV19
D gene: .
CDR3 protein: CASSTPRYGYTF
CDR3 DNA: TGTGCCAGTAGTACCCCCCGCTATGGCTACACCTTC

clone size: .
J gene: TRBJ1-2
V gene: TRBV5-1
D gene: .
CDR3 protein: CASSLISGVYGYTF
CDR3 DNA: TGCGCCAGCAGCCTAATTTCGGGGGTCTATGGCTACACCTTC